This TCR beta chain was identified in a study of CD8 T cells in Susac syndrome. With random hexamers, 0.5 to 1 ug RNA was reverse transcribed. The method of amplification for TCR beta CDR3 was immunoSEQ multiplex PCR, covering 54 Vbeta and 13 Jbeta. TCRdb redid the calling of the immunoSEQ multiplex PCR reads with MiXCR, one entry per CDR3 protein. The data show about 120,000 distinct CDR3 sequences, about nine tenths seen once. CD8+ and CD4+ T cells taken from blood had their TCR beta sequenced. CD8+ and CD4+ T cells were negatively isolated; TEMRA cells were FACS-enriched. CDR1 SGHTA and CDR2 FQGNSA come from the germline V gene. Between the trimmed V and J ends, which lost 0 bases and 2 bases, there was a span of 11 bases. CDR3 size: 15 residues.

What was sequenced was CD4+ T cells from PBMCs. The J gene is TRBJ2-7, the V gene TRBV7-2, with D perhaps matching TRBD2 (6 bases). The receptor was derived from a human donor in good health. The CDR3 reads CASSLATAGAYEQYF. CDR3 nucleotides: TGTGCCAGCAGCTTAGCAACAGCGGGCGCCTACGAGCAGTACTTC.